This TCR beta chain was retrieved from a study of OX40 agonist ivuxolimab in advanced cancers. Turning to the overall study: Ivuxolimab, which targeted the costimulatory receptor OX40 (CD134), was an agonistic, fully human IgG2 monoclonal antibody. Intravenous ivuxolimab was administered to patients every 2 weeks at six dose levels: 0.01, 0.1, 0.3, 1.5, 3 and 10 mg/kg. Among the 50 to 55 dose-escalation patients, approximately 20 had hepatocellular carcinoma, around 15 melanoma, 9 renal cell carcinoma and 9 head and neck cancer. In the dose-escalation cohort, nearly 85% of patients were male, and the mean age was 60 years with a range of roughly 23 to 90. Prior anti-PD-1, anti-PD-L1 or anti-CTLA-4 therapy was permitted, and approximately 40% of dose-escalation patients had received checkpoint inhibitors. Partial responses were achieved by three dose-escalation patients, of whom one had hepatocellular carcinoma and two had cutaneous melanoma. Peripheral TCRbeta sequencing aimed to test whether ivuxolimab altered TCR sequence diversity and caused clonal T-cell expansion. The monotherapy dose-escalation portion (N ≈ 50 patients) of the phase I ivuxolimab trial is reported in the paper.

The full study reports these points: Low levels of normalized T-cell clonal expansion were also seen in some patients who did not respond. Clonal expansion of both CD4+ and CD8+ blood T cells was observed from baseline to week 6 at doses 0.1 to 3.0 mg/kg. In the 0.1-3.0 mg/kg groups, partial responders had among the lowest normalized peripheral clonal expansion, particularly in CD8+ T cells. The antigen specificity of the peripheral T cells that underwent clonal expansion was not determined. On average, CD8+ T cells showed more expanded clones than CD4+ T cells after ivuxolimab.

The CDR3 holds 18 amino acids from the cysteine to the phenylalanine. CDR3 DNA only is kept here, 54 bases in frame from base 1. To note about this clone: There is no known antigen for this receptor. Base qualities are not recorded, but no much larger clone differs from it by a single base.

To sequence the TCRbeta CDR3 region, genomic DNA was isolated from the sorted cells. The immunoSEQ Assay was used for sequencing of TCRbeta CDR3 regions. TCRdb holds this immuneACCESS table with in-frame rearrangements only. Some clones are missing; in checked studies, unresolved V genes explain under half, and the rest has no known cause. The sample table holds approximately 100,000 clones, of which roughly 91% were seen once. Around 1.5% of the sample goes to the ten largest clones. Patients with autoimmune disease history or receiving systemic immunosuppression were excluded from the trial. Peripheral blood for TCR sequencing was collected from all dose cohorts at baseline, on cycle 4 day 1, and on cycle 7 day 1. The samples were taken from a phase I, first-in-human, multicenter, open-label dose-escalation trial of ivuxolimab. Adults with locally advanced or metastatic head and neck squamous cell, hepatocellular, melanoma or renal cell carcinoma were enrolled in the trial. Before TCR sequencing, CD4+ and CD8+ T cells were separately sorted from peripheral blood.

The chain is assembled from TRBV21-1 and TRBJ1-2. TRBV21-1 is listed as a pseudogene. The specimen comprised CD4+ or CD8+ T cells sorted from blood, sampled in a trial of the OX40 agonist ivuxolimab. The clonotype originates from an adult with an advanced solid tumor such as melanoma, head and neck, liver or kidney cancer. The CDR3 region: CASSKEEGVNQANYGYTF. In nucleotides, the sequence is TGTGCCAGCAGCAAAGAGGAGGGGGTGAACCAAGCTAACTATGGCTACACCTTC.